The 24 T cell receptor beta chains presented below share a single source sample, sequenced in a study of blood T cell repertoires in COVID-19. Sequencing was performed with immunoSEQ multiplex PCR; in TCRdb, only in-frame clones are kept and a portion is missing. Of 200,000 to 300,000 clones detected, 84% appear once; the ten largest clones hold 4.2%. Sequenced: peripheral blood. The receptors originated from a man between 60 and 75 years old with acute or convalescent COVID-19.

This rearrangement joins TRBV4-1 to TRBJ2-3, with TRBD2 identical over 11 bases. With 4 bases clipped from V and 6 bases from J, the junction kept 9 bases outside the gene matches. Germline V CDR1 and CDR2: MGHRA, YSYEKL. There are 16 residues in the CDR3. The CDR3 nucleotides are TGCGCCAGCAGCCGAACACTAGCGGGAGTCGGGGATACGCAGTATTTT. Translating gives CASSRTLAGVGDTQYF.

This chain connects TRBV6-5 to TRBJ2-5, with a weak D call TRBD2 (5 bases). CDR1 is MNHEY and CDR2 is SVGAGI in the germline V gene. V was pared by 6 bases and J by 0 bases, with 11 bases between. The CDR3 is made up of 14 amino acids. The CDR3 here is CASREAANQETQYF. CDR3 coding DNA: TGTGCCAGCAGGGAGGCAGCCAACCAAGAGACCCAGTACTTC.

This rearrangement joins TRBV28 to TRBJ2-3; the match to TRBD2 covers 14 bases. Germline V gives CDR1 MDHEN, CDR2 SYDVKM. The V gene end was trimmed by 2 bases and the J gene end by 3 bases; junction bases not matched to a gene: 4. This CDR3 contains 17 residues. The CDR3, as DNA: TGTGCCAGCAGTTTAGGGGGACTAGCGGGAGTAACAGATACGCAGTATTTT. Translation gives CASSLGGLAGVTDTQYF.

V is TRBV29-1 and J is TRBJ1-1, with D unclear. The ends were cut back, 7 bases at V and 0 bases at J, with 6 bases in the middle. Germline V gene sequence: CDR1 SQVTM, CDR2 ANQGSEA. The CDR3 has 11 amino acids. In nucleotides, the CDR3 is TGCAGCGGAACAGTGAACACTGAAGCTTTCTTT. Amino acid sequence: CSGTVNTEAFF.

The V and J genes are TRBV5-1 and TRBJ1-5, with D possibly matching TRBD1 (5 bases). Germline V gene sequence: CDR1 SGHRS, CDR2 YFSETQ. Trimming removed 4 bases at V and 3 bases at J, with 14 bases between. This CDR3 comprises 15 residues. DNA for the CDR3: TGCGCCAGCAGCCCCCGGGAGGGGACCAATCAGCCCCAGCATTTT. Encoded protein: CASSPREGTNQPQHF.

The chain recombines TRBV11-2 with TRBJ2-1; no definite D call. There are 12 residues in the CDR3. Trimming pared 2 bases from V and 9 bases from J, leaving 8 bases between. Germline values: CDR1 SGHAT, CDR2 FQNNGV. As DNA, the CDR3 is TGTGCCAGCAGCTTAAGCGTAGGTGAGCAGTTCTTC. Its protein product is CASSLSVGEQFF.

V is TRBV9 and J is TRBJ1-6; 8 bases fit TRBD1. V was pared by 4 bases and J by 7 bases, with 4 bases of the junction left unmatched. Germline CDR1 and CDR2: SGDLS and YYNGEE. The CDR3 is made up of 14 amino acids. Here the CDR3 DNA reads TGTGCCAGCAGCAGGACAGGGCAAAATTCACCCCTCCACTTT. Its translation is CASSRTGQNSPLHF.

The genes are TRBV4-1 and TRBJ2-5, with 10 bases fitting TRBD2. The V gene end was trimmed by 0 bases and the J gene end by 2 bases; junction bases not matched to a gene: 6. The germline V gene has CDR1 MGHRA and CDR2 YSYEKL. This CDR3 comprises 17 residues. The CDR3 DNA sequence: TGCGCCAGCAGCCAAGAAGGGCTAGCGGGGGATCAAGAGACCCAGTACTTC. Amino acids: CASSQEGLAGDQETQYF.

This chain joins TRBV7-9 and TRBJ1-2, with a tentative D call TRBD1 (6 bases). Germline V gives CDR1 SEHNR, CDR2 FQNEAQ (reference sequence). V shed 3 bases and J shed 7 bases, with 18 bases lying between them. There are 15 residues in the CDR3. The chain's CDR3 is CASSLGYREISGYTF. As DNA, the CDR3 is TGTGCCAGCAGCTTGGGGTACAGGGAAATATCTGGCTACACCTTC.

The rearrangement uses TRBV9 and TRBJ1-2; D remains ambiguous. The germline CDR1 and CDR2 sequences are SGDLS and YYNGEE. With 0 bases removed from V and 1 base from J, the gap between germline ends came to 4 bases. CDR3 length equals 13 residues. The CDR3 DNA reads as TGTGCCAGCAGCGTAGACTATAACTATGGCTACACCTTC. Its translation: CASSVDYNYGYTF.

CDR3 nucleotide sequence: TGCGCCAGCAGCCCGGGACAGGGCTTCTACGAGCAGTACTTC. Its translation is CASSPGQGFYEQYF. The chain combines TRBV5-1 with TRBJ2-7, with 9 bases that match TRBD1. CDR1 and CDR2 from the germline V gene are SGHRS and YFSETQ. The trim removed 4 bases at V and 3 bases at J, leaving 5 bases unmatched. The CDR3 loop spans 14 amino acids.

This chain links TRBV3-1 (or the pseudogene TRBV3-2) with TRBJ2-1; no clear D gene. The V gene lost 3 bases and the J gene lost 12 bases, with 18 bases spanning the gap. The CDR3 length is 14 residues. Germline V CDR1 and CDR2: LGHDT, YNNKEL (reference sequence). CDR3: CASSQTQTQTTQFF. The CDR3 region has the DNA TGTGCCAGCAGCCAGACACAAACCCAGACAACGCAGTTCTTC.

The V gene is TRBV7-9, the J gene TRBJ2-5; D is undetermined. This CDR3 is built from 14 residues. CDR1 and CDR2 from the germline V gene are SEHNR and FQNEAQ (reference sequence). V gave up 1 base and J gave up 2 bases, with 8 bases separating them. In nucleotides, the CDR3 is TGTGCCAGCAGCTTAGTTCAGGTACAAGAGACCCAGTACTTC. It translates to CASSLVQVQETQYF.

The V call is TRBV12-2, the J call TRBJ2-7; the D segment call TRBD1 is taken from the table without a DNA check. TRBV12-2 is assigned pseudogene status. The CDR3 runs 14 residues. The CDR3 here is CASRSRDSTYEQYF. The CDR3, as DNA: TGTGCAAGTCGTTCCCGGGACAGCACCTACGAGCAGTACTTC.

The gene calls are TRBV4-2 and TRBJ2-4; D is perhaps TRBD1 (6 bases). With 0 bases removed from V and 1 base from J, the gap between germline ends came to 19 bases. CDR1 and CDR2 from the germline V gene are LGHNA and YNFKEQ. The CDR3 sequence is 19 residues long. CDR3 sequence reads: CASSQDGRIQGGAKNIQYF. CDR3 DNA: TGTGCCAGCAGCCAAGACGGTCGCATCCAAGGGGGTGCCAAAAACATTCAGTACTTC.

The chain uses TRBV5-1 and TRBJ2-7, with 8 bases fitting TRBD1. Per germline, CDR1 SGHRS and CDR2 YFSETQ. This CDR3 is built from 13 residues. With 6 bases clipped from V and 3 bases from J, the junction kept 5 bases outside the gene matches. The DNA of the CDR3 is TGCGCCAGCACGGTAGGACAGGGCTACGAGCAGTACTTC. Amino acid sequence: CASTVGQGYEQYF.

This clone was detected a few times. The chain recombines TRBV5-1 with TRBJ2-5; 13 nucleotides line up with TRBD2. CDR3 length: 17 residues. The V segment lost 3 bases and the J segment 0 bases; nucleotides outside the gene matches: 5. CDR1 and CDR2 from the germline V gene are SGHRS and YFSETQ. The CDR3 here is CASSSGTSGTYQETQYF. The DNA for the CDR3 is TGCGCCAGCAGCTCAGGGACTAGCGGGACCTACCAAGAGACCCAGTACTTC.

The chain joins TRBV6-5 to TRBJ2-3, with 8 positions matching TRBD1. Germline V lookup: CDR1 MNHEY, CDR2 SVGAGI. This CDR3 region has 14 residues. The V and J ends lost 6 bases and 1 base, in that order; junction bases with no gene match: 3. CDR3 nucleotides: TGTGCCAGCAGAGGACAGGGTGGCACAGATACGCAGTATTTT. It translates to CASRGQGGTDTQYF.

The CDR3 sequence is CASKGQGGEQYF. CDR3 nucleotide sequence: TGTGCCAGCAAGGGACAGGGTGGCGAGCAGTACTTC. This chain connects TRBV27 to TRBJ2-7, with 9 nucleotides matching TRBD1. CDR1 MNHEY and CDR2 SMNVEV come from the germline V gene (reference sequence). The junction had 4 bases not matched to a gene; V was cut back by 7 bases and J by 6 bases. This CDR3 is 12 amino acids long.

The rearrangement uses TRBV2 and TRBJ1-2; possible D gene TRBD1, 5 bases. CDR1 is SNHLY, CDR2 FYNNEI, per germline. The CDR3 has 13 residues. Trimming removed 2 bases at V and 4 bases at J, with 8 bases between. The CDR3 DNA reads TGTGCCAGCAGTGAACGTACAGGCTATGGCTACACCTTC. Protein product: CASSERTGYGYTF.

J is TRBJ1-2 and V is TRBV5-1; possible D gene TRBD1, 6 bases. The germline V gene encodes CDR1 SGHRS and CDR2 YFSETQ. The V end lost 2 bases, the J end lost 6 bases, and 11 bases lay between the germline ends. CDR3 size: 13 residues. Written as DNA, the CDR3 is TGCGCCAGCAGCTTAGTCGAGGGGGATGGCTACACCTTC. This gives the protein CASSLVEGDGYTF. Drawing the rest from reference TRBV5-1 and TRBJ1-2, the complete variable domain is KAGVTQTPRYLIKTRGQQVTLSCSPISGHRSVSWYQQTPGQGLQFLFEYFSETQRNKGNFPGRFSGRQFSNSRSEMNVSTLELGDSALYLCASSLVEGDGYTFGSGTRLTVV.

This chain links TRBV7-6 with TRBJ2-7; no clear D gene. This CDR3 is 11 amino acids long. CDR1 is SGHVS and CDR2 is FNYEAQ in the germline V gene. Trimming shortened V by 0 bases and J by 6 bases, and 3 bases separated the two germline ends. CDR3 amino acids: CASSLAVEQYF. Here the CDR3 DNA reads TGTGCCAGCAGCTTAGCCGTCGAGCAGTACTTC.

The rearrangement joins TRBV6-2 or TRBV6-3 to TRBJ2-7, with D possibly TRBD2 on 6 matching bases. The ends were cut back, 4 bases at V and 3 bases at J, with 10 bases in the middle. Germline V gene sequence: CDR1 MNHEY, CDR2 SVGEGT. The CDR3 consists of 13 residues. The CDR3 loop reads CASSFETSYEQYF. CDR3 DNA sequence: TGTGCCAGCAGTTTTGAGACTAGCTACGAGCAGTACTTC.

The rearrangement links TRBV3-1 (or the pseudogene TRBV3-2) to TRBJ2-1; TRBD2 aligns across 8 bases. The CDR3 contains 18 residues. Germline V gene data show CDR1 as LGHDT and CDR2 as YNNKEL (reference sequence). Germline trimming cut 2 bases from V and 4 bases from J; bases unmatched to any gene: 13. CDR3 nucleotides: TGTGCCAGCAGCCAAAAGACCGGCGGGAGGTCGTCTTACAATGAGCAGTTCTTC. This sequence encodes CASSQKTGGRSSYNEQFF.